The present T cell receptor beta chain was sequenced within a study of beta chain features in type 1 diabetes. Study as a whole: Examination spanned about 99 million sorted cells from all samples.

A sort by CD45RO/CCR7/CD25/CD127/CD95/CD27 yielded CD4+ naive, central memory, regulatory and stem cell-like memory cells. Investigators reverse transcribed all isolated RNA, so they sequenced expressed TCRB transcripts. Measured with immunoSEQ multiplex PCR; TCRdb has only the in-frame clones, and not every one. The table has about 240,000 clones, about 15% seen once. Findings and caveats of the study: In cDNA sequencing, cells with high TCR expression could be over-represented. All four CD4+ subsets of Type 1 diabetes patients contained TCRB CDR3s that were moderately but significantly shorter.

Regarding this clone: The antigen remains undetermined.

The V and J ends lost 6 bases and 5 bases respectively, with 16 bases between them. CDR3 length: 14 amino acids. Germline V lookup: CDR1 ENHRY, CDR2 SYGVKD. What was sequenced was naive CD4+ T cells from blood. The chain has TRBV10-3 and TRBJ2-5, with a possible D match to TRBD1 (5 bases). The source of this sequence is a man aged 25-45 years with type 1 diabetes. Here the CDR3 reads CAIRGDRGAETQYF. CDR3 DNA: TGTGCCATCAGAGGGGATAGGGGCGCGGAGACCCAGTACTTC.